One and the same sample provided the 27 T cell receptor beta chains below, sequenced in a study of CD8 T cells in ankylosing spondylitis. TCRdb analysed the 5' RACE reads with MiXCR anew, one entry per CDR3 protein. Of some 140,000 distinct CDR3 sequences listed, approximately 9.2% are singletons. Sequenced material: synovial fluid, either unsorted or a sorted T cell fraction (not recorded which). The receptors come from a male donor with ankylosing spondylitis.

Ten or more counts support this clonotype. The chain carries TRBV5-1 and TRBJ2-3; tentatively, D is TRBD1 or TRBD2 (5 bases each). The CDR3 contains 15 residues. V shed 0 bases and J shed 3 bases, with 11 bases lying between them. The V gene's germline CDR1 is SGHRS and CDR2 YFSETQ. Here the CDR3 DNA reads TGCGCCAGCAGCTTGGACGGGGCTATGACAGATACGCAGTATTTT. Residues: CASSLDGAMTDTQYF.

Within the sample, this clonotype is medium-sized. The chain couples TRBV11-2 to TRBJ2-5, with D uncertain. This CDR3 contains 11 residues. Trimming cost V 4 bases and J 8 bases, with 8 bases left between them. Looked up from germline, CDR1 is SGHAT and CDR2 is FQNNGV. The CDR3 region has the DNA TGTGCCAGCAGCTCTTCCAGAACCCAGTACTTC. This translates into CASSSSRTQYF.

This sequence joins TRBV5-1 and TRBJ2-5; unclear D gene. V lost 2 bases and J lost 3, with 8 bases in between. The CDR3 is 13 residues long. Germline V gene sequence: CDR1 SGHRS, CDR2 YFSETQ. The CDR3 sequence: CASSLSPEETQYF. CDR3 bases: TGCGCCAGCAGCTTAAGTCCTGAAGAGACCCAGTACTTC.

CDR3 nucleotides: TGTGCCAGCAGCCATCGTATGACTAGCGGGAGCACAGATACGCAGTATTTT. Translated, it gives CASSHRMTSGSTDTQYF. The V and J genes are TRBV7-8 and TRBJ2-3; 10 bases align to TRBD2. This CDR3 comprises 17 residues. V lost 5 bases and J lost 0; bases outside the gene matches: 8. Germline V gives CDR1 SGHVS, CDR2 FQNEAQ.

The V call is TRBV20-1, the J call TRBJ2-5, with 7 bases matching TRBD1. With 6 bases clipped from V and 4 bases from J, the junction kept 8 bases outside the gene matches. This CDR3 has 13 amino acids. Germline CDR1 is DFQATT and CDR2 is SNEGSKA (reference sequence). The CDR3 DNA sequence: TGCAGTGCCCGACAGGGTGGAGGAGAGACCCAGTACTTC. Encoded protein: CSARQGGGETQYF.

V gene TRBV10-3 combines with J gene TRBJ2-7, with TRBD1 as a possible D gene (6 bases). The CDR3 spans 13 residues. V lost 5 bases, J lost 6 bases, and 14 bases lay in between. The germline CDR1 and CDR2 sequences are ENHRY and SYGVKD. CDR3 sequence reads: CAISPKQGSEQYF. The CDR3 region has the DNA TGTGCCATCAGTCCAAAACAGGGAAGCGAGCAGTACTTC.

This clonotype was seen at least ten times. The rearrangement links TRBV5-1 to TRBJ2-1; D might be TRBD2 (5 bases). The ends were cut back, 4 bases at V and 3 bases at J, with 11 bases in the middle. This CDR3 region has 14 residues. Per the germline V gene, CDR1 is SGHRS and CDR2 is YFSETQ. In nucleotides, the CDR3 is TGCGCCAGCAGCGAGGGTACGATCTACAATGAGCAGTTCTTC. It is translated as CASSEGTIYNEQFF.

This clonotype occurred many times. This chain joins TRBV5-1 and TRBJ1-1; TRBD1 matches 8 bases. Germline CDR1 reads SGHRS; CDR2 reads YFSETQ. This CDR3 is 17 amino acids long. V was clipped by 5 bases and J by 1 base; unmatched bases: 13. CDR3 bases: TGCGCCAGCAGTCGCATAATCCAGGGGGCTGGGAACACTGAAGCTTTCTTT. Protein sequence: CASSRIIQGAGNTEAFF. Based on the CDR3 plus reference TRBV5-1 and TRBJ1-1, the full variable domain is KAGVTQTPRYLIKTRGQQVTLSCSPISGHRSVSWYQQTPGQGLQFLFEYFSETQRNKGNFPGRFSGRQFSNSRSEMNVSTLELGDSALYLCASSRIIQGAGNTEAFFGQGTRLTVV.

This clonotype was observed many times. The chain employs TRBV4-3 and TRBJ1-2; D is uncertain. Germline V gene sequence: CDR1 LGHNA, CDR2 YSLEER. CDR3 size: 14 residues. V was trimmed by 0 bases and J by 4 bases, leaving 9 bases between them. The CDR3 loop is CASSQEAGGYGYTF. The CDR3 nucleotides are TGCGCCAGCAGCCAAGAGGCGGGCGGCTATGGCTACACCTTC.

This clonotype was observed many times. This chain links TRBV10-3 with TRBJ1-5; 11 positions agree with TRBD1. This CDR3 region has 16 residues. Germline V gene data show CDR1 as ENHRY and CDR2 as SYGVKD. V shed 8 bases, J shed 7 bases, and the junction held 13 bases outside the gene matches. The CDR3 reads CAIGGQGAGAGQPQHF. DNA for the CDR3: TGTGCCATCGGCGGACAGGGGGCTGGGGCAGGGCAGCCCCAGCATTTT.

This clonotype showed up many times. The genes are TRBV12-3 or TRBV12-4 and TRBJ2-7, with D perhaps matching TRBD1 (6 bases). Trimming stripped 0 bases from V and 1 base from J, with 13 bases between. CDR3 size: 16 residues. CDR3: CASSLAGTPLSYEQYF. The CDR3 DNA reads TGTGCCAGCAGTTTAGCCGGGACACCTCTATCCTACGAGCAGTACTTC.

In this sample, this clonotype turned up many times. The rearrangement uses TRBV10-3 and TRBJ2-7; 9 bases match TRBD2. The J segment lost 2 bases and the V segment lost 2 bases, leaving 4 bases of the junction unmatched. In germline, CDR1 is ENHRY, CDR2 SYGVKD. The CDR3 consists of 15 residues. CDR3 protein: CAISEPSSGAYEQYF. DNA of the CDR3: TGTGCCATCAGTGAGCCTTCTAGCGGGGCCTACGAGCAGTACTTC.

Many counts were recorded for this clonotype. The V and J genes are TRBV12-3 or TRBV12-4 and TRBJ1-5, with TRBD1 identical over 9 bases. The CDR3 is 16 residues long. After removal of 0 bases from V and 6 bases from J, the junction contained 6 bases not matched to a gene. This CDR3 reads CASSLAPDRGIQPQHF. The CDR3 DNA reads TGTGCCAGCAGTTTAGCCCCGGACAGGGGCATTCAGCCCCAGCATTTT.

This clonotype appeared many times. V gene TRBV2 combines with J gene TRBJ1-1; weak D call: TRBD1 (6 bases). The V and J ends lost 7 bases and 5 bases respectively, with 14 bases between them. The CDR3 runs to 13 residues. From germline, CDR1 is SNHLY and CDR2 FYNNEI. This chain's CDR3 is CASTGGAGTEAFF. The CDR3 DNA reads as TGTGCCAGCACCGGGGGGGCGGGGACTGAAGCTTTCTTT.

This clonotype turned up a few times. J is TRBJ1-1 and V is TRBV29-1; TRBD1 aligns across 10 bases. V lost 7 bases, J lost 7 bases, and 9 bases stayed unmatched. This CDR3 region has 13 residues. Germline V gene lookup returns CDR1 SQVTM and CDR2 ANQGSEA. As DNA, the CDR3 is TGCAGCGCCGGACAGGGGGTTGGAATTGAAGCTTTCTTT. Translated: CSAGQGVGIEAFF.

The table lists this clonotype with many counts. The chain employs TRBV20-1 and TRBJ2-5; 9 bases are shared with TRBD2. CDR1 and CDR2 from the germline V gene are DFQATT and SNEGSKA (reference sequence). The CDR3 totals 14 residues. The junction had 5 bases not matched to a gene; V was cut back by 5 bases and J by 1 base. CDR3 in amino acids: CSAYLTSGQETQYF. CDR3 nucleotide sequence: TGCAGTGCTTACCTGACTAGCGGCCAAGAGACCCAGTACTTC.

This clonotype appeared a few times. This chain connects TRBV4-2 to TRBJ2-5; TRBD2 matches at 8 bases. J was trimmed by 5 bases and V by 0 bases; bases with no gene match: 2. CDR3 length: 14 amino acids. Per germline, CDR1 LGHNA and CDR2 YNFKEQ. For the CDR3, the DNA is TGTGCCAGCAGCCAAGACGGACTAGCCGAGACCCAGTACTTC. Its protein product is CASSQDGLAETQYF.

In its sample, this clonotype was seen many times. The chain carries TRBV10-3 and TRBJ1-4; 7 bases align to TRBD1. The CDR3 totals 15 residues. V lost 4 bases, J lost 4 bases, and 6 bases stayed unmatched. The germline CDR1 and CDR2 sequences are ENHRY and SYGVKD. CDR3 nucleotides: TGTGCCATCAGTGCGCGACAGGGCGTTAATGAAAAACTGTTTTTT. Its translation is CAISARQGVNEKLFF.

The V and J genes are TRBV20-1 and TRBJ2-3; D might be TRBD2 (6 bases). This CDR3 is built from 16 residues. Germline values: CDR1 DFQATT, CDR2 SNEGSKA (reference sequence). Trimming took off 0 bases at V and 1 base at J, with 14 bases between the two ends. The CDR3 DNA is TGCAGTGCTAGAGATCCAGTTAGCGGTGGCACAGATACGCAGTATTTT. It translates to CSARDPVSGGTDTQYF.

CDR3 nucleotides: TGTGCCAGCAGTTCCTCCTCGAACACTGAAGCTTTCTTT. Its protein is CASSSSSNTEAFF. The chain carries TRBV28 and TRBJ1-1, with D unresolved. This CDR3 has 13 residues. The germline gives CDR1 MDHEN, CDR2 SYDVKM. Trimming pared 4 bases from V and 1 base from J, leaving 7 bases between.

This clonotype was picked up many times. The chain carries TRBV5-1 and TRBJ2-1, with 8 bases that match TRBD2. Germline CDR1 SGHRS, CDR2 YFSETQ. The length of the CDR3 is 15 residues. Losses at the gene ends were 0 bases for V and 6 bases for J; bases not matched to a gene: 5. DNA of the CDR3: TGCGCCAGCAGCTTGGTCCAGCGGGAGACCAATGAGCAGTTCTTC. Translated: CASSLVQRETNEQFF.

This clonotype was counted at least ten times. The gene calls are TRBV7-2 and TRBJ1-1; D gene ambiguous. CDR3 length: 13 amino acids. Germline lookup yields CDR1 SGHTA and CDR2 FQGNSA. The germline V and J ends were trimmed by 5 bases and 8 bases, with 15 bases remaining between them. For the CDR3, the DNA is TGTGCCAGCAGCCTCCGAGTAGAGAGGGAAGCTTTCTTT. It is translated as CASSLRVEREAFF.

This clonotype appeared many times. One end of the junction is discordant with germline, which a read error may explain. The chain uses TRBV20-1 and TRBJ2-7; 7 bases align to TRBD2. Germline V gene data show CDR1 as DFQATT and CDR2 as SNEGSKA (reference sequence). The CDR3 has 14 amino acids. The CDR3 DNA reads TGCAGTGCTGGCACTAGCGACAGAGCCTACGGGCAGTACTTC. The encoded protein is CSAGTSDRAYGQYF.

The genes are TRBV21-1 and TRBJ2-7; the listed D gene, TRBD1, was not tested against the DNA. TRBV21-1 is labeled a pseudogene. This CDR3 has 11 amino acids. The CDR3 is CASDRFYEQYF. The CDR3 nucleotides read TGTGCCAGCGACAGGTTCTACGAGCAGTACTTC.

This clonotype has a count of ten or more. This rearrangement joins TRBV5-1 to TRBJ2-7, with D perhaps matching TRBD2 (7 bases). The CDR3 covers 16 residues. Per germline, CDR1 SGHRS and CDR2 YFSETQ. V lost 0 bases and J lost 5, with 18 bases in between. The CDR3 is CASSLALRGTTDEQYF. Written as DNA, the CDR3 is TGCGCCAGCAGCTTGGCGTTGCGGGGGACAACTGACGAGCAGTACTTC. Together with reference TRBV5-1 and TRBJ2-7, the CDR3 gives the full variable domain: KAGVTQTPRYLIKTRGQQVTLSCSPISGHRSVSWYQQTPGQGLQFLFEYFSETQRNKGNFPGRFSGRQFSNSRSEMNVSTLELGDSALYLCASSLALRGTTDEQYFGPGTRLTVT.

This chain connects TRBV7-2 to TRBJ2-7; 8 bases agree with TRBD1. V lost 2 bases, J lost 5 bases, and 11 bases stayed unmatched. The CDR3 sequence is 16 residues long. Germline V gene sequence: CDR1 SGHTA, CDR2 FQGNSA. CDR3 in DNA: TGTGCCAGCAGCTTAAGGACAGGGCGAGATTTCGACGAGCAGTACTTC. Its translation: CASSLRTGRDFDEQYF.

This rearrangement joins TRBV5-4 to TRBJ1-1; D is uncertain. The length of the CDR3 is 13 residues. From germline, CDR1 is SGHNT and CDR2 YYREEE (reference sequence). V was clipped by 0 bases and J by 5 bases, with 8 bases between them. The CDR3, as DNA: TGTGCCAGCAGCTTGGACGGTTTAACTGAAGCTTTCTTT. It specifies CASSLDGLTEAFF.